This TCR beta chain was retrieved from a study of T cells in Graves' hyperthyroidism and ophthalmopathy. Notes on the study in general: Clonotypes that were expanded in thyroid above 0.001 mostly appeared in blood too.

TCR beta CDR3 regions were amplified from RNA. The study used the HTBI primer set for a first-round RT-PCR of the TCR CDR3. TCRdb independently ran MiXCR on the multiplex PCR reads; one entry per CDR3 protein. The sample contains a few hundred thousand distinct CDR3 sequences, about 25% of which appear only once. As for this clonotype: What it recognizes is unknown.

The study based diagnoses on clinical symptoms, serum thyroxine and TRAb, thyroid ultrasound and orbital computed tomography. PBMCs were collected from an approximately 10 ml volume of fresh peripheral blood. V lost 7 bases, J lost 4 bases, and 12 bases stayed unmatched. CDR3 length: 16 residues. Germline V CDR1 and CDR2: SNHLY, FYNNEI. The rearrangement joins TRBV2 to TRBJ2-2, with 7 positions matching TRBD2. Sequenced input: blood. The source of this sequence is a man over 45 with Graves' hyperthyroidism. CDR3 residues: CASTLSGGGLTGELFF. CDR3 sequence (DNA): TGTGCCAGCACCCTCTCGGGGGGAGGACTCACCGGGGAGCTGTTTTTT.